Below are 9 T cell receptor beta chains sequenced from a single sample in a study of PD-1 blockade in classical Hodgkin lymphoma. Clones were read by immunoSEQ multiplex PCR, and TCRdb kept only the in-frame ones, dropping some. This table has about 35,000 clones, over 75% appearing once. Every patient relapsed after autologous stem cell transplantation, and brentuximab vedotin exposure varied. Magnetic negative selection was used to purify CD4+ T cells from thawed PBMCs. The sequencing used CD4+ T cells from blood, collected at baseline. Source of these receptors: a human donor with classical Hodgkin lymphoma.

This sequence joins TRBV29-1 and TRBJ2-1; 12 bases fit TRBD2. V was pared by 6 bases and J by 1 base, with 13 bases of the junction left unmatched. The CDR3 loop spans 18 amino acids. The germline CDR1 and CDR2 sequences are SQVTM and ANQGSEA. This CDR3 is CSVKTSGRSRGSYNEQFF. CDR3 nucleotide sequence: TGCAGCGTCAAGACTAGCGGGAGATCAAGGGGGTCCTACAATGAGCAGTTCTTC.

V gene TRBV10-3 combines with J gene TRBJ2-2, with 7 bases lining up with TRBD2. CDR1 ENHRY and CDR2 SYGVKD come from the germline V gene. The CDR3 runs to 15 residues. V shed 8 bases and J 1 base; nucleotides not matched to a gene: 7. Here the CDR3 DNA reads TGTGCCATCGCCAAGGGACTACTGAACACCGGGGAGCTGTTTTTT. This sequence encodes CAIAKGLLNTGELFF.

The chain recombines TRBV10-3 with TRBJ1-2, with 12 bases that match TRBD1. CDR1 and CDR2 from the germline V gene are ENHRY and SYGVKD. Trimming at V came to 0 bases and at J to 14 bases, leaving 10 bases not matched to a gene. There are 15 residues in the CDR3. CDR3 protein: CAISESKGDRGHVTF. The CDR3 DNA follows: TGTGCCATCAGTGAGTCGAAGGGGGACAGGGGGCATGTAACCTTC.

The V call is TRBV10-3, the J call TRBJ1-1; D gene unclear. This CDR3 is 15 amino acids long. Per the germline V gene, CDR1 is ENHRY and CDR2 is SYGVKD. Trimming removed 6 bases at V and 7 bases at J, with 21 bases between. The CDR3 bases are TGTGCCATCAGGGAAGGGTTTAGCAGCAGTCTTGAAGCTTTCTTT. Translated, it gives CAIREGFSSSLEAFF.

J is TRBJ2-2 and V is TRBV5-1; weak D call: TRBD2 (6 bases). This CDR3 has 16 residues. Trimming cost V 0 bases and J 0 bases, with 9 bases left between them. Germline V gene sequence: CDR1 SGHRS, CDR2 YFSETQ. CDR3 sequence (DNA): TGCGCCAGCAGCTTGGCGGGAGACGCGAACACCGGGGAGCTGTTTTTT. Translating it yields CASSLAGDANTGELFF.

The J gene is TRBJ2-2, the V gene TRBV5-1, with D maybe TRBD1 (5 bases). Germline V lookup: CDR1 SGHRS, CDR2 YFSETQ. The germline V and J ends were trimmed by 4 bases and 5 bases, with 9 bases remaining between them. This CDR3 spans 13 amino acids. The CDR3, as DNA: TGCGCCAGCAGCCCGCAGGGTACCGGGGAGCTGTTTTTT. It yields the protein CASSPQGTGELFF.

The chain joins TRBV7-9 to TRBJ2-1; 8 nucleotides align to TRBD1. The CDR3 consists of 17 residues. Unmatched junction bases numbered 12, after V lost 4 bases and J lost 4 bases. Germline assignment: CDR1 SEHNR and CDR2 FQNEAQ (reference sequence). In nucleotides, the CDR3 is TGTGCCAGCAGCTCAAACAGGACAGGGAGTAGTTACAATGAGCAGTTCTTC. Its protein is CASSSNRTGSSYNEQFF.

The V gene is TRBV2, the J gene TRBJ1-5; D gene unclear. Germline values: CDR1 SNHLY, CDR2 FYNNEI. The CDR3 contains 15 residues. Trimming removed 3 bases at V and 3 bases at J, with 12 bases between. The CDR3 DNA sequence: TGTGCCAGCAGTGACGACCGGACGATCAATCAGCCCCAGCATTTT. Translated: CASSDDRTINQPQHF.

V usage is TRBV15 and J usage is TRBJ1-2; D is undetermined. Trimming cost V 5 bases and J 8 bases, with 18 bases left between them. The CDR3 is 14 residues long. CDR1 is LNHNV, CDR2 YYDKDF, per germline (reference sequence). The CDR3 DNA sequence: TGTGCCACCAGCGGCGACTTATCGGGTTGGGGCTACACCTTC. This encodes CATSGDLSGWGYTF.